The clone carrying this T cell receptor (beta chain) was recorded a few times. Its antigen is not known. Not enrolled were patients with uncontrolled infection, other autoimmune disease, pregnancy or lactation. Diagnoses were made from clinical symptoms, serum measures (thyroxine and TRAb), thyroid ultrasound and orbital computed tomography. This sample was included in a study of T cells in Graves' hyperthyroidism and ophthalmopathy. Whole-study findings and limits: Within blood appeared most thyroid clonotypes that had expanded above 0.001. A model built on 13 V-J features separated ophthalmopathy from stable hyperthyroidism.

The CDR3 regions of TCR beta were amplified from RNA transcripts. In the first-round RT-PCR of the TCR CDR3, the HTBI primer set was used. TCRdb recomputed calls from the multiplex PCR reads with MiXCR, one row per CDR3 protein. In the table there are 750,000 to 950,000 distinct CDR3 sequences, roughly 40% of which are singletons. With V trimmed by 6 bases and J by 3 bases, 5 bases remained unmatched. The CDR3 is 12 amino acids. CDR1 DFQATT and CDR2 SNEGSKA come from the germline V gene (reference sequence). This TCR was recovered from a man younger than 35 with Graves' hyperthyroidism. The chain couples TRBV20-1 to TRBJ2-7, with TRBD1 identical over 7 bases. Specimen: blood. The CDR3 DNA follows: TGCAGTGCCTACAGGGGAAACTACGAGCAGTACTTC. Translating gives CSAYRGNYEQYF.